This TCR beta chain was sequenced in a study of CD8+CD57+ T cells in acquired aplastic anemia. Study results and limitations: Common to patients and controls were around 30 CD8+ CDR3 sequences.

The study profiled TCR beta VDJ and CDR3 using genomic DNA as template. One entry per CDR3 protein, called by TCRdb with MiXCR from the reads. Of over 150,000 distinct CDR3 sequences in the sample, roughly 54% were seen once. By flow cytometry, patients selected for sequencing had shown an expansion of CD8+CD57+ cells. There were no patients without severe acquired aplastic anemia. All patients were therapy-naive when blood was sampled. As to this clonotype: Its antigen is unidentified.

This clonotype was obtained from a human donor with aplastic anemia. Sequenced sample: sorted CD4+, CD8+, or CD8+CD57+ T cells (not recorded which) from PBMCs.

CDR3 loop: CASRAGGDTQYF. For the CDR3, the DNA is TGTGCCAGCAGGGCAGGGGGGGACACGCAGTATTTT. This sequence joins TRBV2 and TRBJ2-3; the D call may be TRBD1 or TRBD2 (7 bases each). The CDR3 has 12 amino acids. Looked up from germline, CDR1 is SNHLY and CDR2 is FYNNEI. Trimming stripped 6 bases from V and 9 bases from J, with 13 bases between. The full variable domain, rest sourced from reference TRBV2 and TRBJ2-3, is EPEVTQTPSHQVTQMGQEVILRCVPISNHLYFYWYRQILGQKVEFLVSFYNNEISEKSEIFDDQFSVERPDGSNFTLKIRSTKLEDSAMYFCASRAGGDTQYFGPGTRLTVL.